The 26 T cell receptor beta chains in this list originate from one sample, sequenced in a study of CD8 T cells in Susac syndrome. Random hexamers primed reverse transcription of about 0.5 to 1 ug RNA. TCRdb re-derived calls from the immunoSEQ multiplex PCR reads in MiXCR, one entry per CDR3 protein. The repertoire includes approximately 79,000 distinct CDR3 sequences, about 93% of them detected once, and 0.45% sits in the top ten. Sequencing used CD8+ T cells from PBMCs. The source is a human donor with Susac syndrome.

In nucleotides, the CDR3 is TGTGCCAGCTCGCGACAGGGCGCTGAAGCTTTCTTT. Translating gives CASSRQGAEAFF. The rearrangement links TRBV18 to TRBJ1-1; TRBD1 matches at 7 bases. This CDR3 is built from 12 residues. J was trimmed by 6 bases and V by 6 bases; bases with no gene match: 4. The germline V gene encodes CDR1 KGHSH and CDR2 LQKENI.

The V call is TRBV30, the J call TRBJ1-6, with a tentative D call TRBD1 (5 bases). With 3 bases removed from V and 9 bases from J, the gap between germline ends came to 12 bases. CDR3 length: 13 amino acids. The germline gives CDR1 GTSNPN, CDR2 SVGIG (reference sequence). CDR3 amino acids: CAWRGSGGSPLHF. The CDR3 DNA follows: TGTGCCTGGAGGGGAAGTGGGGGTTCACCCCTCCACTTT.

The chain joins TRBV6-2 or TRBV6-3 to TRBJ2-1, with 14 bases fitting TRBD2. There are 17 residues in the CDR3. Germline V gives CDR1 MNHEY, CDR2 SVGEGT. V dropped 2 bases and J dropped 7; count of bases not matched to a gene: 7. CDR3 sequence: CASSYLRLAGGLNEQFF. CDR3 DNA: TGTGCCAGCAGTTACCTCCGACTAGCGGGAGGGCTGAATGAGCAGTTCTTC.

The V call is TRBV4-3, the J call TRBJ2-3; no clear D gene. CDR3 length equals 17 residues. Trimming took 0 bases from V and 2 from J, leaving 15 bases between them. From germline, CDR1 is LGHNA and CDR2 YSLEER. CDR3 region: CASSQDGAGAPTDTQYF. As DNA, the CDR3 is TGCGCCAGCAGCCAAGACGGTGCCGGAGCCCCCACAGATACGCAGTATTTT.

This chain links TRBV2 with TRBJ2-5; weak D call: TRBD1 (7 bases). Germline CDR1 and CDR2: SNHLY and FYNNEI. The CDR3 has 14 amino acids. The germline V and J ends were trimmed by 4 bases and 5 bases, with 14 bases remaining between them. CDR3 nucleotide sequence: TGTGCCAGCAGTGGTACAGGGGCGGGGGAGACCCAGTACTTC. It translates to CASSGTGAGETQYF.

The genes are TRBV6-2 or TRBV6-3 and TRBJ2-7; 10 bases align to TRBD1. This CDR3 spans 13 amino acids. Per germline, CDR1 MNHEY and CDR2 SVGEGT. V dropped 8 bases and J dropped 3; count of bases not matched to a gene: 4. The CDR3, as DNA: TGTGCCAGCCCCCGGACAGGGGGCTACGAGCAGTACTTC. It codes for CASPRTGGYEQYF.

The chain couples TRBV3-1 to TRBJ2-7, with TRBD1 identical over 7 bases. CDR1 and CDR2 (germline): LGHDT, YNNKEL (reference sequence). V lost 3 bases to trimming and J lost 3 bases; unmatched junction nucleotides: 5. The CDR3 is made up of 14 amino acids. The CDR3 DNA follows: TGTGCCAGCAGCCACCCAGGGGGACGCTACGAGCAGTACTTC. Its protein product is CASSHPGGRYEQYF.

The sample holds a few counts of this clonotype. The V call is TRBV5-1, the J call TRBJ2-1; 9 bases match TRBD2. Germline V lookup: CDR1 SGHRS, CDR2 YFSETQ. CDR3 length: 16 residues. J gave up 5 bases and V 0 bases, and 6 bases lay outside the gene matches. The CDR3 sequence is CASSLAGTSIHNEQFF. The CDR3 region has the DNA TGCGCCAGCAGCTTGGCCGGGACTAGCATACACAATGAGCAGTTCTTC.

V is TRBV7-2 and J is TRBJ2-1, with TRBD2 as a possible D gene (7 bases). Germline values: CDR1 SGHTA, CDR2 FQGNSA. The CDR3 sequence is 16 residues long. V was clipped by 6 bases and J by 4 bases, with 19 bases between them. The CDR3 spells CASRPPGGAAYNEQFF. DNA of the CDR3: TGTGCCAGCAGACCTCCGGGGGGCGCGGCGTACAATGAGCAGTTCTTC.

V usage is TRBV19 and J usage is TRBJ2-1; 9 bases agree with TRBD2. Germline V gene lookup returns CDR1 LNHDA and CDR2 SQIVND (reference sequence). J lost 4 bases, V lost 5 bases, and 9 bases had no gene match. The CDR3 consists of 16 residues. For the CDR3, the DNA is TGTGCCAGTAGTCCCCTCCTAGCGGGACTTTACAATGAGCAGTTCTTC. Protein product: CASSPLLAGLYNEQFF.

This clonotype was counted between two and nine times. The chain recombines TRBV24-1 with TRBJ2-1, with 7 bases aligning to TRBD2. There are 17 residues in the CDR3. V trimming: 4 bases; J trimming: 0 bases; junction bases outside the gene matches: 8. Looked up from germline, CDR1 is KGHDR and CDR2 is SFDVKD. DNA for the CDR3: TGTGCCACCAGTGACCCAGCGGGAAGCAGCTCCTACAATGAGCAGTTCTTC. Translation gives CATSDPAGSSSYNEQFF.

V is TRBV7-2 and J is TRBJ1-5; weak D call: TRBD1 (5 bases). Germline assignment: CDR1 SGHTA and CDR2 FQGNSA. The CDR3 runs 16 residues. V was pared by 1 base and J by 0 bases, with 10 bases between. CDR3 loop: CASSLVGRYSNQPQHF. DNA of the CDR3: TGTGCCAGCAGCTTAGTGGGGCGGTATAGCAATCAGCCCCAGCATTTT. The variable domain in full, completed from reference TRBV7-2 and TRBJ1-5, reads GAGVSQSPSNKVTEKGKDVELRCDPISGHTALYWYRQSLGQGLEFLIYFQGNSAPDKSGLPSDRFSAERTGGSVSTLTIQRTQQEDSAVYLCASSLVGRYSNQPQHFGDGTRLSIL.

The J gene is TRBJ2-7, the V gene TRBV4-1; TRBD1 matches at 9 bases. The junction had 0 bases not matched to a gene; V was cut back by 0 bases and J by 3 bases. The CDR3 is made up of 14 amino acids. The V gene's germline CDR1 is MGHRA and CDR2 YSYEKL. The chain's CDR3 is CASSQEDRGYEQYF. CDR3 nucleotide sequence: TGCGCCAGCAGCCAAGAGGACAGGGGCTACGAGCAGTACTTC.

The chain recombines TRBV20-1 with TRBJ1-3, with D possibly matching TRBD1 (5 bases). The CDR3 loop spans 12 amino acids. Trimming stripped 4 bases from V and 4 bases from J, with 8 bases between. Germline V gives CDR1 DFQATT, CDR2 SNEGSKA (reference sequence). Here the CDR3 reads CSAMGPGNTIYF. In DNA, the CDR3 is TGCAGTGCTATGGGGCCGGGAAACACCATATATTTT.

The chain couples TRBV5-1 to TRBJ2-1; 11 bases are shared with TRBD2. The CDR3 loop spans 15 amino acids. V trimming: 4 bases; J trimming: 6 bases; junction bases outside the gene matches: 6. The germline gives CDR1 SGHRS, CDR2 YFSETQ. CDR3 sequence reads: CASSESGTSGNEQFF. Written as DNA, the CDR3 is TGCGCCAGCAGCGAGAGCGGGACTAGCGGCAATGAGCAGTTCTTC.

The rearrangement links TRBV2 to TRBJ1-3; D gene unclear. The CDR3 runs 14 residues. Looked up from germline, CDR1 is SNHLY and CDR2 is FYNNEI. V was clipped by 3 bases and J by 0 bases, with 6 bases between them. CDR3 in DNA: TGTGCCAGCAGTGATGGTCTCTCTGGAAACACCATATATTTT. It is translated as CASSDGLSGNTIYF.

The CDR3 nucleotides read TGTGCCAGCAGTTTAAGCGGCCAAGGCACAGATACGCAGTATTTT. It codes for CASSLSGQGTDTQYF. The chain has TRBV27 and TRBJ2-3, with D possibly TRBD2 on 5 matching bases. Trimming removed 2 bases from V and 1 base from J, with 10 bases in between. The CDR3 covers 15 residues. CDR1 and CDR2 from the germline V gene are MNHEY and SMNVEV (reference sequence).

This chain joins TRBV6-5 and TRBJ2-7, with 13 bases fitting TRBD2. Germline V gene sequence: CDR1 MNHEY, CDR2 SVGAGI. Trimming cost V 8 bases and J 7 bases; bases outside gene matches: 11. This CDR3 has 15 residues. The DNA of the CDR3 is TGTGCCAGCGCTCTCGCCCCGGGACTAGCGGGGGAGCAGTACTTC. Protein: CASALAPGLAGEQYF.

The chain has TRBV2 and TRBJ2-5; 10 positions agree with TRBD2. This CDR3 region has 16 residues. Germline CDR1 SNHLY, CDR2 FYNNEI. The J segment lost 3 bases and the V segment lost 5 bases, leaving 9 bases of the junction unmatched. CDR3 in amino acids: CASSRPLAGYKETQYF. The CDR3, as DNA: TGTGCCAGCAGTAGACCACTAGCGGGATATAAAGAGACCCAGTACTTC.

The rearrangement links TRBV3-1 to TRBJ2-1; possibly TRBD2 for D (6 bases). Germline CDR1 and CDR2: LGHDT and YNNKEL (reference sequence). The CDR3 consists of 14 residues. Trimming took 4 bases from V and 8 from J, leaving 15 bases between them. CDR3 nucleotide sequence: TGTGCCAGCAGCCGAAAGGGAGGTGGGGATGAGCAGTTCTTC. The encoded protein is CASSRKGGGDEQFF.

This chain links TRBV10-2 with TRBJ2-5, with D unresolved. The CDR3 runs to 14 residues. Trimming stripped 0 bases from V and 7 bases from J, with 12 bases between. The germline V gene encodes CDR1 WSHSY and CDR2 SAAADI. CDR3 sequence: CASSESGSLGTQYF. CDR3 DNA: TGCGCCAGCAGTGAGTCGGGTAGTCTTGGGACCCAGTACTTC.

This rearrangement joins TRBV27 to TRBJ2-2; 8 bases agree with TRBD1. Germline-derived CDR1 and CDR2 are MNHEY and SMNVEV (reference sequence). The CDR3 is 15 residues long. The junction had 1 base not matched to a gene; V was cut back by 3 bases and J by 1 base. The CDR3 coding sequence is TGTGCCAGCAGTTTCGGGACAGGGAACACCGGGGAGCTGTTTTTT. As protein: CASSFGTGNTGELFF.

This chain connects TRBV2 to TRBJ2-1, with 9 bases aligning to TRBD1. Germline CDR1 and CDR2: SNHLY and FYNNEI. This CDR3 has 17 residues. V lost 3 bases, J lost 3 bases, and 9 bases stayed unmatched. The CDR3 is CASSDVKRDRVYNEQFF. CDR3 nucleotide sequence: TGTGCCAGCAGTGATGTCAAGAGGGACAGGGTCTACAATGAGCAGTTCTTC.

The rearrangement links TRBV19 to TRBJ1-5; TRBD1 agrees at 9 bases. Germline V gene lookup returns CDR1 LNHDA and CDR2 SQIVND (reference sequence). The J segment lost 5 bases and the V segment lost 6 bases, leaving 5 bases of the junction unmatched. CDR3 size: 14 residues. Here the CDR3 reads CASRGTGNDQPQHF. The CDR3 DNA follows: TGTGCCAGTAGAGGGACAGGGAACGATCAGCCCCAGCATTTT.

The V and J genes are TRBV4-2 and TRBJ2-7; D is possibly TRBD2 (6 bases). Germline CDR1 and CDR2: LGHNA and YNFKEQ. V was pared by 0 bases and J by 2 bases, with 11 bases between. This CDR3 region has 15 residues. The chain's CDR3 is CASSQEGGRAYEQYF. CDR3 bases: TGTGCCAGCAGCCAAGAGGGAGGACGGGCCTACGAGCAGTACTTC.

The genes are TRBV28 and TRBJ2-3; maybe TRBD2 (6 bases). Deletions cut 6 bases from V and 0 bases from J, with 10 bases between. CDR3 length equals 14 residues. CDR1 is MDHEN and CDR2 is SYDVKM in the germline V gene. The CDR3 reads CASSPLASTDTQYF. As DNA, the CDR3 is TGTGCCAGCAGCCCTCTAGCGAGCACAGATACGCAGTATTTT.